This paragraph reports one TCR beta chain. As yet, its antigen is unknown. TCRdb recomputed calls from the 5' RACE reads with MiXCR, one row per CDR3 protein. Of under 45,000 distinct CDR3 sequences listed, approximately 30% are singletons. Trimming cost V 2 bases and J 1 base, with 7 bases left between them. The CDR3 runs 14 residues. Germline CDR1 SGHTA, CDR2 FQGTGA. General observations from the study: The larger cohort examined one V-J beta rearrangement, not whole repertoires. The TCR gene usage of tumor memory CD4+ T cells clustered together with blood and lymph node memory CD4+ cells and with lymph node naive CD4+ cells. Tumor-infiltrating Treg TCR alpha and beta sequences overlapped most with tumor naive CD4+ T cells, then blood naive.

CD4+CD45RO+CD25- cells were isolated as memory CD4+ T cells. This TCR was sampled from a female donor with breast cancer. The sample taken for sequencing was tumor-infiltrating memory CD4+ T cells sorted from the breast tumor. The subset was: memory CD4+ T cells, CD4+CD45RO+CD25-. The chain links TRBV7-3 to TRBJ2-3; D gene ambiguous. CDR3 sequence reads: CASSLSLGTDTQYF. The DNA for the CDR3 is TGTGCCAGCAGCTTATCGTTGGGCACAGATACGCAGTATTTT.